This T cell receptor (beta chain) is from a study of PD-L1 blockade in urothelial cancer. Overall study context: Patients had undergone 0 to 3 prior chemotherapy regimens. At 3 weeks after treatment start (second dose) and again at 6 weeks, blood was analyzed. Findings and limits, study-wide: Durable-benefit cases showed more tumor-associated blood clone expansion at 3 weeks.

With regard to this clone: Its specificity is unknown.

Per the germline V gene, CDR1 is SGHDN and CDR2 is FVKESK. The CDR3 is 13 amino acids. Trimming removed 4 bases from V and 0 bases from J, with 6 bases in between. Only in-frame clones appear in the TCRdb table, and some are missing; sequencing was by immunoSEQ multiplex PCR. The repertoire consists of approximately 46,000 clones, with approximately 80% occurring once and the leading ten covering 2.5% to 3%. This specimen was PBMCs, taken around atezolizumab (anti-PD-L1) treatment. The receptor was derived from a man aged 65 to 85 with urothelial cancer. The chain links TRBV14 to TRBJ1-1; no firm D call. DNA of the CDR3: TGTGCCAGCAGCCGACTCATGAACACTGAAGCTTTCTTT. It translates to CASSRLMNTEAFF.